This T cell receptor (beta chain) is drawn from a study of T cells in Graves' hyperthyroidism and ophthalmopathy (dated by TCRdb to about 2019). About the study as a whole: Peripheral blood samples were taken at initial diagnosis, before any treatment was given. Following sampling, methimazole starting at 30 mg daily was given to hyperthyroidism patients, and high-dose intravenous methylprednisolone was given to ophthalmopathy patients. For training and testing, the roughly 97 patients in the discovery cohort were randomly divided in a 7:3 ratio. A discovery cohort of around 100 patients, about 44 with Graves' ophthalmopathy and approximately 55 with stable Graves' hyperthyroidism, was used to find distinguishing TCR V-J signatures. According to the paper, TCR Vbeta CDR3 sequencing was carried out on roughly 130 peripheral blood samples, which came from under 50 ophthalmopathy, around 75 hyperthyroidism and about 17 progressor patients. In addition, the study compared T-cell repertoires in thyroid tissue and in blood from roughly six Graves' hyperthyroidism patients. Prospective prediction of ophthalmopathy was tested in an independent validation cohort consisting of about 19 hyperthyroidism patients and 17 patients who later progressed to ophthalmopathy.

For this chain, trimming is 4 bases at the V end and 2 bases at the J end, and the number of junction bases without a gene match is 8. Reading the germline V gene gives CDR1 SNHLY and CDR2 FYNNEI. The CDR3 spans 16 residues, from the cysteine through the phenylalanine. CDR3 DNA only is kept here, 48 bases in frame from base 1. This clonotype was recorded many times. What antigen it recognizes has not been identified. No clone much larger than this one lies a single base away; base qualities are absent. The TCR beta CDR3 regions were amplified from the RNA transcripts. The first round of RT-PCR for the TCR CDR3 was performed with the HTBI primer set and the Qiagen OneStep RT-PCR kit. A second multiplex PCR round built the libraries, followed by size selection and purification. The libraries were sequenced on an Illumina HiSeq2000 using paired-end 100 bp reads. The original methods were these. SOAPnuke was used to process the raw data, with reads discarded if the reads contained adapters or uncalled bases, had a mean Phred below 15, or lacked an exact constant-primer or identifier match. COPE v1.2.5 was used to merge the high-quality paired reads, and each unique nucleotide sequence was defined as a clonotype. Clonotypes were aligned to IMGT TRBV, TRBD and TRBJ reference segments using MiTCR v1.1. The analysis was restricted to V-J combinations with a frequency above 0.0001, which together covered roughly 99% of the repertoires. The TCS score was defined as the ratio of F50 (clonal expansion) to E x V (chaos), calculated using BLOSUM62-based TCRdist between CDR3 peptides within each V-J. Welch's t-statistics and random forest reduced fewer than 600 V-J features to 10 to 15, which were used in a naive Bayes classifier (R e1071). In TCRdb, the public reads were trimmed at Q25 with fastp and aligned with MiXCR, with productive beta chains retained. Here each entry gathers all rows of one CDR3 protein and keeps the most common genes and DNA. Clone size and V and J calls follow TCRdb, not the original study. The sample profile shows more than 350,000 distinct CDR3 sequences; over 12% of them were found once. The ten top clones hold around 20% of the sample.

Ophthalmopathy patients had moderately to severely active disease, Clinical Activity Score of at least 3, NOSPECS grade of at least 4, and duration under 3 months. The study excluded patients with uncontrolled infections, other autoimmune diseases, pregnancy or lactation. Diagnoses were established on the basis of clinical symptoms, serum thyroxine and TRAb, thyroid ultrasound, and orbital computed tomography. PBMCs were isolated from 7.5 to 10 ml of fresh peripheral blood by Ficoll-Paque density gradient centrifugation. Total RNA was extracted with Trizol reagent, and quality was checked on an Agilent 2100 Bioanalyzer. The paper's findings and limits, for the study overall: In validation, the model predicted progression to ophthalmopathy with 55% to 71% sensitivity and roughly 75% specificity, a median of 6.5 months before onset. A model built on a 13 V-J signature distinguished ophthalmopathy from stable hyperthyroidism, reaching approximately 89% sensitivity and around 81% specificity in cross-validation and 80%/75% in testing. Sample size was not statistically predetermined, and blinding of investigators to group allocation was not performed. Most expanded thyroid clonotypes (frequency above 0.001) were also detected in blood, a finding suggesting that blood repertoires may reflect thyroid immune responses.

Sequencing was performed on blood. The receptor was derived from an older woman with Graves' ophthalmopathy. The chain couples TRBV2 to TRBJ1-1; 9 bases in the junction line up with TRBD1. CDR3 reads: CASSGGTGRVNTEAFF. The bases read TGTGCCAGCAGTGGAGGGACAGGGCGGGTAAACACTGAAGCTTTCTTT.